This entry lists 21 T cell receptor beta chains sequenced from one sample in a study of blood T cell repertoires in COVID-19 (dated by TCRdb to 2020 to 2022). The library was made by the immunoSEQ multiplex PCR assay. TCRdb obtained this table from immuneACCESS and retained in-frame rearrangements with V and J assigned. These tables miss some clones; where compared with another copy, unresolved V genes account for less than half of the shortfall, and the remainder is unexplained. The sample table records 69,000 or so clones; 90% of these occur just once. The ten top clones hold 5% to 6% of the sample. Material: peripheral blood. These receptors originate from a man over 45 with acute or convalescent COVID-19.

The chain joins TRBV5-1 to TRBJ2-5; TRBD2 matches 9 bases. The CDR3 contains 17 residues. With 0 bases clipped from V and 4 bases from J, the junction kept 10 bases outside the gene matches. Germline values: CDR1 SGHRS, CDR2 YFSETQ. Written as DNA, the CDR3 is TGCGCCAGCAGCTTGGCCCCAGCGGGAGGTGTTTTAGAGACCCAGTACTTC. It is translated as CASSLAPAGGVLETQYF. The variable domain in full, with the rest retrieved from reference TRBV5-1 and TRBJ2-5, is KAGVTQTPRYLIKTRGQQVTLSCSPISGHRSVSWYQQTPGQGLQFLFEYFSETQRNKGNFPGRFSGRQFSNSRSEMNVSTLELGDSALYLCASSLAPAGGVLETQYFGPGTRLLVL.

CDR3 sequence (DNA): TGTGCCAGCAGTCGTGGGGGCAGCTCCTACGAGCAGTACTTC. Its translation: CASSRGGSSYEQYF. This chain links TRBV7-2 with TRBJ2-7; maybe TRBD1 (6 bases). The V end was cut by 6 bases, the J end by 0 bases, with 12 bases between. The CDR3 extends over 14 amino acids. CDR1 and CDR2 from the germline V gene are SGHTA and FQGNSA.

This chain connects TRBV5-5 to TRBJ2-2; D remains unclear. Germline V gives CDR1 SGHKS, CDR2 YYEKEE (reference sequence). Trimming removed 2 bases at V and 8 bases at J, with 16 bases between. This CDR3 is 15 amino acids long. In nucleotides, the CDR3 is TGTGCCAGCAGCTTAAGCACCCCGCAATTAGGGGAGCTGTTTTTT. Protein: CASSLSTPQLGELFF.

The chain couples TRBV3-1 (or the pseudogene TRBV3-2) to TRBJ2-1, with 9 nucleotides matching TRBD2. V shed 1 base, J shed 8 bases, and the junction held 6 bases outside the gene matches. The CDR3 runs to 15 residues. The germline gives CDR1 LGHDT, CDR2 YNNKEL (reference sequence). The CDR3 DNA reads TGTGCCAGCAGCCAAGCCCCTAGCGGGATCGATGAGCAGTTCTTC. Protein: CASSQAPSGIDEQFF.

This chain joins TRBV12-5 and TRBJ2-7; 12 positions match TRBD1. The CDR3 consists of 14 residues. V gave up 6 bases and J gave up 3 bases; unmatched junction bases: 3. CDR1 is LGHNT, CDR2 FRNRAP, per germline. CDR3 sequence (DNA): TGTGCTAGTGGAAGGGACAGGGGGCTCTACGAGCAGTACTTC. This translates into CASGRDRGLYEQYF.

The chain combines TRBV6-5 with TRBJ1-1; D is possibly TRBD1 (6 bases). CDR3 length: 14 residues. Trimming took 5 bases from V and 6 from J, leaving 16 bases between them. Looked up from germline, CDR1 is MNHEY and CDR2 is SVGAGI. The chain's CDR3 is CASSKGHRGAEAFF. CDR3 DNA: TGTGCCAGCAGTAAGGGACATCGAGGCGCTGAAGCTTTCTTT.

The rearrangement links TRBV6-2 or TRBV6-3 to TRBJ1-1; D is uncertain. V gave up 6 bases and J gave up 12 bases, with 26 bases separating them. Germline V gene sequence: CDR1 MNHEY, CDR2 SVGEGT. This CDR3 has 15 amino acids. CDR3 protein: CASSSTDMASLKTFF. The CDR3 DNA reads TGTGCCAGCAGCTCAACCGACATGGCCTCTTTGAAAACTTTCTTT.

This chain joins TRBV5-1 and TRBJ1-3; D is uncertain. Trimming shortened V by 0 bases and J by 4 bases, and 8 bases separated the two germline ends. This CDR3 has 14 residues. Germline V gene data show CDR1 as SGHRS and CDR2 as YFSETQ. This CDR3 is CASSLEGRGNTIYF. In DNA form, the CDR3 reads TGCGCCAGCAGCTTGGAAGGCAGGGGAAACACCATATATTTT.

The chain recombines TRBV18 with TRBJ2-7, with TRBD2 matching 8 bases. The CDR3 extends over 15 amino acids. The germline gives CDR1 KGHSH, CDR2 LQKENI. J lost 0 bases, V lost 8 bases, and 9 bases had no gene match. The CDR3 region has the DNA TGTGCCAGCCACCCGGGACGGGAGGGCTCCTACGAGCAGTACTTC. Protein sequence: CASHPGREGSYEQYF.

This clone was seen just once. CDR3 bases: TGTGCCAGCAGTTTCGGGGGACTGACTAATGAAAAACTGTTTTTT. As protein: CASSFGGLTNEKLFF. The chain is built from TRBV28 and TRBJ1-4; possibly TRBD1 for D (5 bases). Looked up from germline, CDR1 is MDHEN and CDR2 is SYDVKM. The CDR3 loop spans 15 amino acids. V was shortened by 3 bases and J by 2 bases, with 10 bases between the two germline ends.

The V and J genes are TRBV24-1 and TRBJ2-1; 8 bases fit TRBD2. Germline assignment: CDR1 KGHDR and CDR2 SFDVKD. This CDR3 comprises 14 residues. V shed 6 bases, J shed 5 bases, and the junction held 5 bases outside the gene matches. The CDR3 region has the DNA TGTGCCACCAGTCGGAGCGGGAGCAACAATGAGCAGTTCTTC. Amino acid sequence: CATSRSGSNNEQFF.

This rearrangement joins TRBV25-1 to TRBJ1-5; TRBD1 matches at 8 bases. V dropped 4 bases and J dropped 3; count of bases not matched to a gene: 5. The CDR3 loop spans 15 amino acids. The germline V gene encodes CDR1 MGHDK and CDR2 SYGVNS. The CDR3 sequence is CASSGPGGPNQPQHF. Written as DNA, the CDR3 is TGTGCCAGCAGTGGGCCAGGGGGCCCCAATCAGCCCCAGCATTTT.

The rearrangement joins TRBV7-6 to TRBJ2-5; 14 positions agree with TRBD2. Trimming at V came to 5 bases and at J to 5 bases, leaving 10 bases not matched to a gene. CDR3 size: 17 residues. CDR1 and CDR2 (germline): SGHVS, FNYEAQ. DNA of the CDR3: TGTGCCAGCAGCCCAAGGACTAGCGGGAGGCCCTCGGAGACCCAGTACTTC. Protein product: CASSPRTSGRPSETQYF.

This clone was picked up one time. The V and J genes are TRBV6-2 or TRBV6-3 and TRBJ1-1; TRBD1 might be the D (5 bases). The CDR3 contains 12 residues. V dropped 6 bases and J dropped 10 bases, with 15 bases sitting between them. Looked up from germline, CDR1 is MNHEY and CDR2 is SVGEGT. The CDR3 DNA follows: TGTGCCAGCAGCCCGGGGGGGTTTCGAGCTTTCTTT. This sequence encodes CASSPGGFRAFF.

The chain recombines TRBV3-1 (or the pseudogene TRBV3-2) with TRBJ1-1; D gene unclear. The CDR3 sequence is 14 residues long. V lost 4 bases, J lost 0 bases, and 9 bases lay in between. CDR1 and CDR2 (germline): LGHDT, YNNKEL (reference sequence). CDR3 residues: CASSLNGMNTEAFF. The CDR3 nucleotides are TGTGCCAGCAGCCTCAATGGCATGAACACTGAAGCTTTCTTT.

In its sample, this clone was seen once. CDR3 nucleotides: TGTGCCAGTAGGGGGACTGAAGCTTTCTTT. This codes for CASRGTEAFF. V usage is TRBV6-5 and J usage is TRBJ1-1; D perhaps matches TRBD1 (6 bases). The CDR3 is 10 amino acids. From germline, CDR1 is MNHEY and CDR2 SVGAGI. V lost 9 bases to trimming and J lost 5 bases, with 7 bases between them.

The rearrangement uses TRBV18 and TRBJ2-3; D is uncertain. Germline lookup yields CDR1 KGHSH and CDR2 LQKENI. The CDR3 extends over 13 amino acids. With 5 bases removed from V and 2 bases from J, the gap between germline ends came to 8 bases. The CDR3 reads CASSSGATDTQYF. CDR3 bases: TGTGCCAGCTCATCAGGTGCCACAGATACGCAGTATTTT.

The chain combines TRBV2 with TRBJ2-7, with a possible D match to TRBD1 (7 bases). Looked up from germline, CDR1 is SNHLY and CDR2 is FYNNEI. V shed 8 bases and J shed 2 bases, with 19 bases lying between them. CDR3 length equals 15 residues. The chain's CDR3 is CASLGGTVKPYEQYF. Written as DNA, the CDR3 is TGTGCCAGCCTTGGAGGGACAGTAAAACCCTACGAGCAGTACTTC.

This chain links TRBV5-6 with TRBJ1-6, with 10 bases fitting TRBD1. Germline CDR1 reads SGHDT; CDR2 reads YYEEEE. The J segment lost 2 bases and the V segment lost 0 bases, leaving 2 bases of the junction unmatched. The CDR3 has 17 residues. The CDR3 DNA sequence: TGTGCCAGCAGCTTGGAGGGGACAGGGGCCTATAATTCACCCCTCCACTTT. Amino acids: CASSLEGTGAYNSPLHF.

The gene calls are TRBV2 and TRBJ2-3; TRBD2 matches 7 bases. Germline V gene lookup returns CDR1 SNHLY and CDR2 FYNNEI. J gave up 2 bases and V 6 bases, and 8 bases lay outside the gene matches. The CDR3 length is 15 residues. The CDR3 DNA follows: TGTGCCAGCAGGAAACTAGCGCCTATCACAGATACGCAGTATTTT. Translating gives CASRKLAPITDTQYF.

The chain couples TRBV5-1 to TRBJ2-7; a weak D match, TRBD1 (6 bases). The CDR3 has 15 amino acids. Trimming shortened V by 2 bases and J by 7 bases, and 19 bases separated the two germline ends. CDR1 and CDR2 (germline): SGHRS, YFSETQ. CDR3 region: CASSFGHQTGTEQYF. The DNA for the CDR3 is TGCGCCAGCAGCTTTGGACACCAGACAGGAACAGAGCAGTACTTC.